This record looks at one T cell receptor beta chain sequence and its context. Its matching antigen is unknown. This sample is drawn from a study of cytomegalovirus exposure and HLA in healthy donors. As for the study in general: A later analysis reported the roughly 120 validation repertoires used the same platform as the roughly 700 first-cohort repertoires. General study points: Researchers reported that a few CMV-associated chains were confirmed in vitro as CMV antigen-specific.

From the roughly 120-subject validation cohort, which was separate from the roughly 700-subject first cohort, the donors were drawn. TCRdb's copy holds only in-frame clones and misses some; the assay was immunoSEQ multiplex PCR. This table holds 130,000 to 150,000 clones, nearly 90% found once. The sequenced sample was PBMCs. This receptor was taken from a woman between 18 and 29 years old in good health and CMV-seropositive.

The CDR3 is CAQRLGASTEAFF. CDR3 DNA sequence: TGTGCCCAAAGACTAGGGGCTAGCACTGAAGCTTTCTTT. The chain carries TRBV2 and TRBJ1-1; D is possibly TRBD1 (5 bases). The germline gives CDR1 SNHLY, CDR2 FYNNEI. The CDR3 contains 13 residues. V lost 11 bases and J 4 bases, leaving 17 bases between the germline ends.